This T cell receptor (beta chain) was sequenced during a study of beta chain features in type 1 diabetes. Study-wide context: Age, gender and cell yields were similar between patients and healthy donors. Taken together, all samples contributed approximately 110,000,000 examined sorted cells.

This CDR3 comprises 12 residues. The V end lost 4 bases, the J end lost 4 bases, and 10 bases lay between the germline ends. Germline values: CDR1 SQVTM, CDR2 ANQGSEA. Study results and caveats: Across all four CD4+ subsets, people with type 1 diabetes showed modestly shorter TCRB CDR3s.

TCRB transcripts that were expressed got sequenced, as all of the isolated RNA had been reverse transcribed. Here immunoSEQ multiplex PCR was the method, and the copy in TCRdb shows in-frame clones only, minus some. Of 95,000 to 110,000 clones in the sample, roughly 28% were seen once. Using CD45RO/CCR7/CD25/CD127/CD95/CD27, CD4+ naive, central memory, regulatory and stem cell-like memory cells were sorted. To note about this clone: Its antigen remains unknown.

The sample was central memory CD4+ T cells from blood. The chain joins TRBV29-1 to TRBJ1-2; D is possibly TRBD1 (5 bases). The TCR was taken from a woman aged 18-30 years with type 1 diabetes. The CDR3 is CSVGGAGYGYTF. The CDR3 DNA sequence: TGCAGCGTTGGTGGGGCAGGCTATGGCTACACCTTC.